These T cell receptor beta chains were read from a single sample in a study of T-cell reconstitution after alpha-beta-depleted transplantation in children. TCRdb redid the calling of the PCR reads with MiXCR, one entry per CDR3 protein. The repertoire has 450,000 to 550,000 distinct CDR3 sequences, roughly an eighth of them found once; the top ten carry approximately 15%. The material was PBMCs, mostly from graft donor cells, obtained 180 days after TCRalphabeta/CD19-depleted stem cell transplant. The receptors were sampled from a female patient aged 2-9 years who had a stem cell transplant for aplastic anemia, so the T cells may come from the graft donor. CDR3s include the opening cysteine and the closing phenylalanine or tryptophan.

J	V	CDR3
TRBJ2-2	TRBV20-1	CSAGPGQGGGELFF
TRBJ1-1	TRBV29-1	CSASGHLNTEAFF
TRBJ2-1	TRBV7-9	CASSSASGRAVNEQFF
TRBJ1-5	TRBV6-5	CASSYGHNSNQPQHF
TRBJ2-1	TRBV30	CAWSDPTQGLAFNEQFF
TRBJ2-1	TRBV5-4	CASSLGAGGINEQFF
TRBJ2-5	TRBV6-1	CASSQPGPQETQYF
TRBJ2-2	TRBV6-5	CASSYSSDTGELFF
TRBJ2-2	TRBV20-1	CSARVRSSGELFF
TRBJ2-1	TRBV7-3	CASSLTPTVNEQFF
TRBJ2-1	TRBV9	CPSSVEASGRGFF
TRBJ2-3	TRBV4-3	CASSLSGPGADTQYF
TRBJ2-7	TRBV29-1	CSVETSQTYEQYF
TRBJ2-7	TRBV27	CASSLLGTPRPYEQYF
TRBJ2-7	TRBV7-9	CASSSGQGISYEQYF
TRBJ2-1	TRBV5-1	CASSFIAGAYNEQFF
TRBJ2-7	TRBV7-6	CASSSSSGLAGYEQYF
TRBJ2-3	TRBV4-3	CASSEPGAVVDTQYF
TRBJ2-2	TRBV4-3	CASSQETGTGELFF
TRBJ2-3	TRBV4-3	CASSRLRTGRGRREDTQYF
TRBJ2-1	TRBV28	CASSGGGRSYNEQFF
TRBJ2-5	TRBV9	CASSVTGWRETQYF
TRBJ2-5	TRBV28	CASSTDRFGETQYF
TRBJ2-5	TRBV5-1	CASSLGTSGTQETQYF
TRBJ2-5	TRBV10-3	CAISETLATGETQYF